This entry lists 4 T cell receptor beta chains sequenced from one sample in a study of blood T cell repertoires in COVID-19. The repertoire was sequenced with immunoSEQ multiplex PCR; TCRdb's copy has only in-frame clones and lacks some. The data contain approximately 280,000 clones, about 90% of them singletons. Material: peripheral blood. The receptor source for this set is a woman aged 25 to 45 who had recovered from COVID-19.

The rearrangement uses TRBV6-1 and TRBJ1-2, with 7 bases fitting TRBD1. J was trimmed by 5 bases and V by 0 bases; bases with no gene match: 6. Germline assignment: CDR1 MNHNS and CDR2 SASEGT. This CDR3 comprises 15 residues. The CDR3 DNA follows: TGTGCCAGCAGTGAAGCGTATCGGGACAGTTATGGCTACACCTTC. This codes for CASSEAYRDSYGYTF.

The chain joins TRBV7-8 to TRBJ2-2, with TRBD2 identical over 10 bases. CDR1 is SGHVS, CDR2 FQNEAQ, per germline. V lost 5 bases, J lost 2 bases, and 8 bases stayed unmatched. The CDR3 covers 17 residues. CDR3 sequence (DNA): TGTGCCAGCAGCCGAGCAGGACTAGCGGTTAACACCGGGGAGCTGTTTTTT. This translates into CASSRAGLAVNTGELFF.

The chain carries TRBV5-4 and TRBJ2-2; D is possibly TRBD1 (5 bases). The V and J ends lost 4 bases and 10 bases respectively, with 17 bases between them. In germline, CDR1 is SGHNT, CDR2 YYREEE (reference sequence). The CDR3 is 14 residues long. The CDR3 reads CASSTPTREPELFF. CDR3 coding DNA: TGTGCCAGCAGCACTCCCACCAGGGAACCGGAGCTGTTTTTT.

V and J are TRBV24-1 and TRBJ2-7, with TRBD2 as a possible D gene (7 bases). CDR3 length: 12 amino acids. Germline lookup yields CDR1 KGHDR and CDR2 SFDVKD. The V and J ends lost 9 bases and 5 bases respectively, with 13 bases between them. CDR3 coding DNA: TGTGCCACCCGGGGGGCCCCCGACGAGCAGTACTTC. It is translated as CATRGAPDEQYF.